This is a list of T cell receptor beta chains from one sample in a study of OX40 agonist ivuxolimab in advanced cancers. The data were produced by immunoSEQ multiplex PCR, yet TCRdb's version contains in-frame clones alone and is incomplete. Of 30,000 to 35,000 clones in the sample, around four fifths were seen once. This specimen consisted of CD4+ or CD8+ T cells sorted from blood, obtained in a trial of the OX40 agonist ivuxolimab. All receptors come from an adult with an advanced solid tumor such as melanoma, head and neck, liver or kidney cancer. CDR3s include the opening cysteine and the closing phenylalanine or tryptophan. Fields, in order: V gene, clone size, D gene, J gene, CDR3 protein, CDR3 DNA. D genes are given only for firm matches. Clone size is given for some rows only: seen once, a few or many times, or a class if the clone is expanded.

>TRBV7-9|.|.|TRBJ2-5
CASSQGTGKREETQYF
TGTGCCAGCAGCCAAGGTACTGGGAAGAGGGAAGAGACCCAGTACTTC
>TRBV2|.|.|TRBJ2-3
CASRIITDTQYF
TGTGCCAGCAGGATTATCACGGATACGCAGTATTTT
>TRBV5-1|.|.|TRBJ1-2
CASSPQEAMGYGYTF
TGCGCCAGCAGCCCCCAGGAGGCTATGGGCTATGGCTACACCTTC
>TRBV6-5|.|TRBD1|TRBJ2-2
CASSYSGTGRTGELFF
TGTGCCAGCAGTTACTCGGGGACAGGGCGAACCGGGGAGCTGTTTTTT
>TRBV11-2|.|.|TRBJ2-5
CASSLGLPQEAQYF
TGTGCCAGCAGCTTAGGACTACCCCAAGAAGCCCAGTACTTC
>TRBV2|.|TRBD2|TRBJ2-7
CASSLAGEYEQYF
TGTGCCAGCAGCCTTGCGGGGGAGTACGAGCAGTACTTC
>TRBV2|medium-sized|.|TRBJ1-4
CASKTALNEKLFF
TGTGCCAGCAAGACAGCCCTTAATGAAAAACTGTTTTTT
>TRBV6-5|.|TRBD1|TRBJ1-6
CASSLLQGSPLHF
TGTGCCAGCAGTTTATTACAGGGGTCACCCCTCCACTTT
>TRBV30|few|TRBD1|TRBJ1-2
CATYRDRQTNYGYTF
TGTGCCACTTACCGGGACAGACAAACTAACTATGGCTACACCTTC
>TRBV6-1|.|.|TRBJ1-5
CASRQVMKPAQHF
TGTGCCAGCAGACAAGTTATGAAGCCAGCCCAGCATTTT
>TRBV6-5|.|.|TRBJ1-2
CASSYAARPYGYTF
TGTGCCAGCAGTTACGCAGCCAGGCCCTATGGCTACACCTTC
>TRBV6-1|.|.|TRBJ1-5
CASSELGGNQPQHF
TGTGCCAGCAGTGAACTCGGGGGCAATCAGCCCCAGCATTTT
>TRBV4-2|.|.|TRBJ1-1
CASSQGGAMLEAFF
TGTGCCAGCAGCCAAGGGGGCGCGATGCTGGAAGCTTTCTTT
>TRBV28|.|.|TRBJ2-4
CASTGEGTMAGKNIQYF
TGTGCCAGCACCGGGGAGGGGACAATGGCGGGCAAAAACATTCAGTACTTC
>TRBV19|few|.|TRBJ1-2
CASSIWLATGDYGYTF
TGTGCCAGTAGTATATGGTTAGCTACGGGGGATTATGGCTACACCTTC
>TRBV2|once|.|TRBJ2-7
CASSEGGDEQYF
TGTGCCAGCAGTGAGGGAGGCGACGAGCAGTACTTC
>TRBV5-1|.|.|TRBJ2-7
CASSSTRSYEQYF
TGCGCCAGCTCTTCCACCCGCTCCTACGAGCAGTACTTC
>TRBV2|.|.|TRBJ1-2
CASGELQGGNYGYTF
TGTGCCAGCGGAGAGCTACAGGGAGGGAACTATGGCTACACCTTC
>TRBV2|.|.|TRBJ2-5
CASSAGGRRETQYF
TGTGCCAGCAGTGCTGGAGGGAGAAGAGAGACCCAGTACTTC
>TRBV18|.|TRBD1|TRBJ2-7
CASSPRTGLEEQYF
TGTGCCAGCTCACCAAGGACAGGGCTCGAGGAGCAGTACTTC
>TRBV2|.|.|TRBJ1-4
CASSEGGPYEKLFF
TGTGCCAGCAGTGAGGGCGGGCCCTATGAAAAACTGTTTTTT
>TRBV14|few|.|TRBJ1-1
CASSPTGRGMATEAFF
TGTGCCAGCAGCCCCACTGGTAGGGGGATGGCCACTGAAGCTTTCTTT
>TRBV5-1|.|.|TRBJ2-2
CASSLGVDTGELFF
TGCGCCAGCAGCTTGGGTGTGGACACCGGGGAGCTGTTTTTT